This entry is about one T cell receptor beta chain. This entry belongs to a study of T-cell memory formation after mild COVID-19. TCRdb analysed the 5' RACE reads with MiXCR anew, one entry per CDR3 protein. This table has around 200,000 distinct CDR3 sequences, more than 9% appearing once. The CDR3 is made up of 15 amino acids. Looked up from germline, CDR1 is KGHSH and CDR2 is LQKENI. V shed 6 bases and J shed 6 bases, with 17 bases lying between them. The chain carries TRBV18 and TRBJ2-2, with a weak D call TRBD1 (6 bases). This sequence was found in a man aged 18 to 29 who had mild COVID-19 (a few samples of this study predate the infection). Cell type and time point are not known. The sequencing input was PBMCs or a T cell subset sorted from them (not recorded which). This CDR3 is CASSQGQGMAGELFF. As DNA, the CDR3 is TGTGCCAGCTCCCAGGGACAAGGGATGGCCGGGGAGCTGTTTTTT.